A selection of T cell receptor beta chains follows, all from one sample in a study of regulatory T cells in long-lasting Graves disease. TCRdb processed the multiplex PCR reads anew with MiXCR; each CDR3 protein has one entry. Of 350,000 to 400,000 distinct CDR3 sequences listed, 15% to 20% are singletons. These data were also reused for a study on T cells in Graves' hyperthyroidism and ophthalmopathy.

The source was peripheral blood mononuclear cells (PBMCs), collected at new diagnosis, from a patient treated with antithyroid drugs. These receptor sequences come from a woman between 18 and 29 years old with Graves disease. CDR3s include the opening cysteine and the closing phenylalanine or tryptophan. The order of the fields is J gene, clone size, D gene, V gene, CDR3 protein, CDR3 DNA. D genes are given only for firm matches. Clone sizes are given selectively: once, few, many, or a class where the clone is expanded.

TRBJ2-7 NA NA TRBV7-9 CASRPRDGYEQYF TGTGCCAGCAGACCCCGGGACGGTTACGAGCAGTACTTC
TRBJ1-2 many NA TRBV11-2 CASGTGGLGYGYTF TGTGCCAGCGGTACTGGAGGGTTGGGCTATGGCTACACCTTC
TRBJ2-3 many TRBD1 TRBV7-2 CASSLEGPTGPTDTQYF TGTGCCAGCAGCTTAGAGGGACCGACAGGGCCCACAGATACGCAGTATTTT
TRBJ2-3 many NA TRBV2 CASTPTGEYF TGTGCCAGCACCCCGACGGGGGAGTATTTT
TRBJ1-2 NA NA TRBV28 CASSFGQDYGYTF TGTGCCAGCAGTTTTGGGCAGGATTATGGCTACACCTTC
TRBJ1-4 many NA TRBV6-5 CASSYGSEGEKLFF TGTGCCAGCAGTTATGGATCGGAGGGTGAAAAACTGTTTTTT
TRBJ2-5 many NA TRBV20-1 CSAPGPPLGWETQYF TGCAGTGCTCCGGGGCCTCCATTGGGGTGGGAGACCCAGTACTTC
TRBJ2-1 many NA TRBV28 CASSFPSGPRRNEQFF TGTGCCAGCAGTTTTCCGTCGGGACCCCGCAGGAATGAGCAGTTCTTC
TRBJ2-3 many TRBD2 TRBV4-2 CASSQEASGGTDTQYF TGTGCCAGCAGCCAAGAGGCTAGCGGGGGAACAGATACGCAGTATTTT
TRBJ2-3 NA NA TRBV10-1 CASSETSRLTDTQYF TGCGCCAGCAGTGAGACTAGCCGGCTCACAGATACGCAGTATTTT
TRBJ2-1 many TRBD2 TRBV2 CASVAGGPSYNEQFF TGTGCCAGCGTTGCGGGAGGGCCCTCCTACAATGAGCAGTTCTTC
TRBJ2-7 few TRBD1 TRBV24-1 CATSEQGDAEQYF TGTGCCACCAGTGAACAGGGGGACGCAGAGCAGTACTTC
TRBJ2-5 NA NA TRBV12-3/TRBV12-4 CASSFGQVSETQYF TGTGCCAGCAGTTTTGGTCAGGTCTCGGAGACCCAGTACTTC
TRBJ1-1 few NA TRBV7-2 CASSFQNKAFF TGTGCCAGCAGCTTCCAGAATAAAGCTTTCTTT
TRBJ2-3 many NA TRBV4-1 CASSRPGGDTQYF TGCGCCAGCAGCCGCCCCGGGGGAGATACGCAGTATTTT
TRBJ2-2 many TRBD1 TRBV24-1 CATRPTGGTGELFF TGTGCCACGCGACCGACAGGGGGCACCGGGGAGCTGTTTTTT
TRBJ2-7 many NA TRBV27 CASSSQGIYEQYF TGTGCCAGCAGTTCTCAGGGGATCTACGAGCAGTACTTC
TRBJ2-7 many NA TRBV28 CASSLPDPTFYEQYF TGTGCCAGCAGTTTACCCGACCCCACATTCTACGAGCAGTACTTC
TRBJ2-3 many TRBD2 TRBV7-9 CASRPGTSVLRDTQYF TGTGCCAGCAGGCCCGGGACTAGCGTGCTTCGGGATACGCAGTATTTT
TRBJ1-2 many NA TRBV20-1 CSAREGRGLYGYTF TGCAGTGCTAGGGAGGGACGGGGACTCTATGGCTACACCTTC
TRBJ2-1 many NA TRBV11-2 CASSLTGTQEQFF TGTGCCAGCAGCTTAACCGGGACCCAAGAGCAGTTCTTC
TRBJ2-7 many TRBD2 TRBV11-2 CASSPPRWLAGTYEQYF TGTGCCAGCAGCCCCCCCCGGTGGCTAGCGGGGACCTACGAGCAGTACTTC